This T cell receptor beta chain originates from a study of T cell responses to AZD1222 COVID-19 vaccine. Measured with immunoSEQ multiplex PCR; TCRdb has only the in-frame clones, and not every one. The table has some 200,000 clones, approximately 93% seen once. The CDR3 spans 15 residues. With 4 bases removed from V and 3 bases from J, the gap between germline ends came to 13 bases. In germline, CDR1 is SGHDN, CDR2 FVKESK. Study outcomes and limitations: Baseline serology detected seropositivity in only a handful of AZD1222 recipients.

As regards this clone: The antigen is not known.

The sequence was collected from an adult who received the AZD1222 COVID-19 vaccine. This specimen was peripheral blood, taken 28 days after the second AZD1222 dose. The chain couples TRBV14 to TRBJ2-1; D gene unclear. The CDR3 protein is CASSLEVGIYNEQFF. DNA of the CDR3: TGTGCCAGCAGCCTAGAGGTAGGGATCTACAATGAGCAGTTCTTC.